In its sample, the clone carrying this TCR beta chain was seen a few times. Its antigen is still unknown. The entry originates in a study of cytomegalovirus exposure and HLA in healthy donors. Study background: Unique TCR beta sequences numbering approximately 120 million came from around 180 million T cells in an earlier analysis.

Broader study findings: A later analysis linked a missense variant in DCLRE1C to the trimming of TCR beta V and J genes.

The PCR was carried out with 60 Vbeta primers and 13 Jbeta primers. Generated by immunoSEQ multiplex PCR, the TCRdb table keeps only in-frame clones and is missing some. The table lists about 150,000 clones, nearly 80% of them singletons. Germline CDR1 and CDR2: SGHRS and YFSETQ. CDR3 length: 15 amino acids. Trimming removed 8 bases from V and 0 bases from J, with 15 bases in between. The clonotype was recovered from a woman in her thirties in good health and CMV-seronegative. Sequencing was done on a sample of PBMCs. The J gene is TRBJ1-3, the V gene TRBV5-1, with TRBD1 as a possible D gene (6 bases). The CDR3 loop is CASYRDFSSGNTIYF. The CDR3 bases are TGCGCCAGTTACAGGGATTTTAGCTCTGGAAACACCATATATTTT.